Shown below are 23 T cell receptor beta chains from a single sample sequenced in a study of blood T cell repertoires in COVID-19. The assay was immunoSEQ multiplex PCR, and TCRdb's table has in-frame clones only and misses some. The sample includes around 230,000 clones, about 88% of them seen just once. The sample comprised PBMCs or T cells enriched from blood (not recorded which). These receptors were obtained from a woman under 40 who had recovered from COVID-19.

The V gene is TRBV5-4, the J gene TRBJ2-1, with TRBD2 matching 7 bases. This CDR3 comprises 16 residues. Germline V gives CDR1 SGHNT, CDR2 YYREEE (reference sequence). With V trimmed by 6 bases and J by 2 bases, 11 bases remained unmatched. The CDR3 region is CASISRGAGPYNEQFF. The CDR3 bases are TGTGCCAGCATCTCGAGGGGAGCGGGGCCCTACAATGAGCAGTTCTTC.

V usage is TRBV6-5 and J usage is TRBJ1-1; TRBD1 might be the D (5 bases). The CDR3 consists of 15 residues. Germline CDR1 and CDR2: MNHEY and SVGAGI. V dropped 7 bases and J dropped 0 bases, with 15 bases sitting between them. CDR3 residues: CASTDGGLLNTEAFF. In DNA form, the CDR3 reads TGTGCCAGCACCGACGGGGGACTCTTGAACACTGAAGCTTTCTTT.

As DNA, the CDR3 is TGTGCCAGCAGTGACTCGGCGGGGCTGAACACTGAAGCTTTCTTT. Amino acids: CASSDSAGLNTEAFF. The chain recombines TRBV6-4 with TRBJ1-1; weak D call: TRBD1 (5 bases). Germline V gene data show CDR1 as MRHNA and CDR2 as SNTAGT. The V and J ends lost 0 bases and 0 bases respectively, with 8 bases between them. This CDR3 contains 15 residues.

CDR3 in amino acids: CASRREYNEQFF. Here the CDR3 DNA reads TGTGCCAGCCGACGGGAATACAATGAGCAGTTCTTC. The rearrangement joins TRBV25-1 to TRBJ2-1; D is perhaps TRBD2 (5 bases). The CDR3 extends over 12 amino acids. Trimming took off 8 bases at V and 4 bases at J, with 9 bases between the two ends. The germline gives CDR1 MGHDK, CDR2 SYGVNS.

The chain couples TRBV12-5 to TRBJ2-7, with TRBD1 matching over 7 bases. V trimming: 0 bases; J trimming: 10 bases; junction bases outside the gene matches: 3. The CDR3 sequence is 12 residues long. Germline CDR1 is LGHNT and CDR2 is FRNRAP. For the CDR3, the DNA is TGTGCTAGTGGTTTGGTAACAGGGGATCAGTACTTC. Its translation: CASGLVTGDQYF.

The rearrangement joins TRBV4-1 to TRBJ2-7; 8 bases are a match to TRBD1. Germline loops: CDR1 MGHRA, CDR2 YSYEKL. With V trimmed by 4 bases and J by 4 bases, 9 bases remained unmatched. This CDR3 spans 15 amino acids. CDR3 bases: TGCGCCAGCAGCCTCCGACAGGGGCTTGGTTACGAGCAGTACTTC. This encodes CASSLRQGLGYEQYF.

V and J are TRBV7-3 and TRBJ1-1; D not certain. This CDR3 has 16 amino acids. With 1 base removed from V and 4 bases from J, the gap between germline ends came to 16 bases. Germline CDR1 and CDR2: SGHTA and FQGTGA. DNA for the CDR3: TGTGCCAGCAGCTTAAATGGATTGGAGAGAGGCACTGAAGCTTTCTTT. Residues: CASSLNGLERGTEAFF.

The rearrangement uses TRBV4-3 and TRBJ2-1; 7 bases are a match to TRBD2. With V trimmed by 3 bases and J by 4 bases, 9 bases remained unmatched. The CDR3 is 16 amino acids. The germline gives CDR1 LGHNA, CDR2 YSLEER. CDR3: CASSQSLGRGYNEQFF. DNA of the CDR3: TGCGCCAGCAGCCAGTCCTTGGGGCGGGGGTACAATGAGCAGTTCTTC.

The chain combines TRBV2 with TRBJ1-2; a weak D match, TRBD1 (6 bases). The V gene's germline CDR1 is SNHLY and CDR2 FYNNEI. V was shortened by 4 bases and J by 4 bases, with 13 bases between the two germline ends. This CDR3 comprises 14 residues. The CDR3 DNA reads TGTGCCAGCAGTGTGGTGGGGGCAGCCTATGGCTACACCTTC. It encodes CASSVVGAAYGYTF.

This sequence joins TRBV7-6 and TRBJ1-2; 7 positions agree with TRBD1. This CDR3 has 17 residues. Per germline, CDR1 SGHVS and CDR2 FNYEAQ. The J segment lost 2 bases and the V segment lost 1 base, leaving 10 bases of the junction unmatched. CDR3 residues: CASSLGGPDRVNYGYTF. DNA for the CDR3: TGTGCCAGCAGCTTAGGGGGACCCGACAGGGTCAACTATGGCTACACCTTC.

The V call is TRBV4-3, the J call TRBJ2-7; 9 bases agree with TRBD1. CDR1 LGHNA and CDR2 YSLEER come from the germline V gene. This CDR3 has 15 residues. The V segment lost 1 base and the J segment 1 base; nucleotides outside the gene matches: 2. CDR3 DNA sequence: TGCGCCAGCAGCCAAGGGACAGGGGAATCCTACGAGCAGTACTTC. As protein: CASSQGTGESYEQYF.

The chain couples TRBV19 to TRBJ2-1, with TRBD2 identical over 15 bases. The CDR3 extends over 16 amino acids. J gave up 0 bases and V 10 bases, and 4 bases lay outside the gene matches. Germline values: CDR1 LNHDA, CDR2 SQIVND (reference sequence). CDR3 residues: CATGLAGGSSYNEQFF. CDR3 DNA sequence: TGTGCCACGGGACTAGCGGGGGGTAGCTCCTACAATGAGCAGTTCTTC.

J is TRBJ2-1 and V is TRBV6-5, with 11 positions matching TRBD2. V gave up 6 bases and J gave up 6 bases; unmatched junction bases: 7. The CDR3 is made up of 15 amino acids. CDR1 and CDR2 (germline): MNHEY, SVGAGI. The CDR3 nucleotides are TGTGCCAGCAGCTCGATAGCGGGGGGGCGCAATGAGCAGTTCTTC. Encoded protein: CASSSIAGGRNEQFF.

V gene TRBV19 combines with J gene TRBJ1-5; no definite D call. This CDR3 spans 15 amino acids. Per the germline V gene, CDR1 is LNHDA and CDR2 is SQIVND (reference sequence). With 3 bases removed from V and 2 bases from J, the gap between germline ends came to 11 bases. This chain's CDR3 is CASSIQAVGNQPQHF. CDR3 nucleotides: TGTGCCAGTAGTATCCAGGCAGTTGGCAATCAGCCCCAGCATTTT.

The J gene is TRBJ2-1, the V gene TRBV2; 9 bases match TRBD1. Germline V lookup: CDR1 SNHLY, CDR2 FYNNEI. This CDR3 region has 15 residues. The V gene end was trimmed by 7 bases and the J gene end by 0 bases; junction bases not matched to a gene: 4. This CDR3 is CASNRDRVSYNEQFF. The DNA of the CDR3 is TGTGCCAGCAACCGGGACAGGGTCTCCTACAATGAGCAGTTCTTC.

The CDR3 region has the DNA TGCGCCAGCAGCCTAACAGCCGGCCCCACTAACTATGGCTACACCTTC. Translating it yields CASSLTAGPTNYGYTF. The gene calls are TRBV4-1 and TRBJ1-2; the D is unclear. Trimming took 4 bases from V and 0 from J, leaving 15 bases between them. There are 16 residues in the CDR3. Germline lookup yields CDR1 MGHRA and CDR2 YSYEKL.

The V and J genes are TRBV9 and TRBJ2-2; D unclear. V lost 3 bases to trimming and J lost 2 bases, with 2 bases between them. The CDR3 extends over 12 amino acids. Germline lookup yields CDR1 SGDLS and CDR2 YYNGEE. CDR3: CASSANTGELFF. CDR3 in DNA: TGTGCCAGCAGCGCAAACACCGGGGAGCTGTTTTTT.

Concerning this clone itself: The sample contains more than one DNA sequence encoding this CDR3. This chain links TRBV3-1 (or the pseudogene TRBV3-2) with TRBJ2-3, with TRBD2 as a possible D gene (5 bases). V was trimmed by 0 bases and J by 0 bases, leaving 13 bases between them. From germline, CDR1 is LGHDT and CDR2 YNNKEL (reference sequence). The CDR3 has 17 residues. The CDR3 DNA reads TGTGCCAGCAGCCAAGATTATACGGGGAGTAGCACAGATACGCAGTATTTT. Translating gives CASSQDYTGSSTDTQYF.

The chain uses TRBV19 and TRBJ2-6, with D unresolved. Trimming removed 5 bases from V and 1 base from J, with 6 bases in between. Germline CDR1 is LNHDA and CDR2 is SQIVND (reference sequence). This CDR3 spans 14 amino acids. CDR3 sequence: CASSLSSGANVLTF. The CDR3 DNA reads as TGTGCCAGTAGTCTCAGTTCTGGGGCCAACGTCCTGACTTTC.

The gene calls are TRBV4-1 and TRBJ2-7, with 9 bases matching TRBD2. The trim removed 5 bases at V and 0 bases at J, leaving 5 bases unmatched. This CDR3 has 15 residues. Germline CDR1 MGHRA, CDR2 YSYEKL. The CDR3 sequence: CASSETSGLSYEQYF. The CDR3 bases are TGCGCCAGCAGCGAGACTAGCGGCCTCTCCTACGAGCAGTACTTC.

The table lists this clone with a count of one. The rearrangement links TRBV7-9 to TRBJ2-7; D not resolved. CDR3 length: 12 amino acids. Germline-derived CDR1 and CDR2 are SEHNR and FQNEAQ (reference sequence). V gave up 5 bases and J gave up 1 base, with 6 bases separating them. DNA of the CDR3: TGTGCCAGCAGCCTAAGATCCTACGAGCAGTACTTC. This translates into CASSLRSYEQYF.

This clone was seen once. The chain employs TRBV7-7 and TRBJ2-5, with 10 bases that match TRBD1. CDR1 and CDR2 (germline): SSHAT, FNYEAQ (reference sequence). V shed 5 bases and J 2 bases; nucleotides not matched to a gene: 5. The CDR3 runs 15 residues. Here the CDR3 DNA reads TGTGCCAGCAGCCGGGACAGGGGCGATCAAGAGACCCAGTACTTC. This encodes CASSRDRGDQETQYF. The whole variable domain, remainder taken from reference TRBV7-7 and TRBJ2-5, is GAGVSQSPRYKVTKRGQDVTLRCDPISSHATLYWYQQALGQGPEFLTYFNYEAQPDKSGLPSDRFSAERPEGSISTLTIQRTEQRDSAMYRCASSRDRGDQETQYFGPGTRLLVL.

V is TRBV9 and J is TRBJ2-3; TRBD1 agrees at 9 bases. The J segment lost 2 bases and the V segment lost 4 bases, leaving 5 bases of the junction unmatched. Germline V gene lookup returns CDR1 SGDLS and CDR2 YYNGEE. This CDR3 comprises 15 residues. The CDR3 DNA follows: TGTGCCAGCAGCCCCGGACAGGGGTACACAGATACGCAGTATTTT. Translated: CASSPGQGYTDTQYF.